The TCR beta chain under discussion was sequenced for a study of CD8 T cells in Susac syndrome. The CDR3 is 14 amino acids. V shed 4 bases and J 6 bases; nucleotides not matched to a gene: 6. Germline-derived CDR1 and CDR2 are SGHTA and FQGNSA. After extraction with the RNeasy kit, roughly 0.45 to 1 ug of the RNA was reverse transcribed using random hexamers. TCRdb reprocessed the immunoSEQ multiplex PCR reads via MiXCR and lists one record per CDR3 protein. The data show 150,000 to 200,000 distinct CDR3 sequences, about 94% seen once. The authors negatively isolated CD8+ and CD4+ T cells and FACS-enriched TEMRA cells.

The V call is TRBV7-2, the J call TRBJ2-3, with 8 bases fitting TRBD1. This receptor was obtained from a human donor in good health. Sample: CD4+ T cells from PBMCs. DNA for the CDR3: TGTGCCAGCAGCTGGCGACAGGGGAGGGATACGCAGTATTTT. As protein: CASSWRQGRDTQYF.